Presented here are 23 T cell receptor beta chains from one specimen sequenced in a study of blood T cell repertoires in COVID-19 (dated by TCRdb to the early 2020s). Preparation of the library involved the immunoSEQ multiplex PCR assay. The source is immuneACCESS, and TCRdb retained only in-frame sequences with V and J called. Part of the clones is not carried over; for the studies checked, unresolved V genes explain less than half of this, and the remainder is unexplained. In this sample the table shows roughly 150,000 clones, around 81% of which occur a single time. The ten largest clones take up under 15% of the sample. Specimen: peripheral blood. The receptor set was obtained from a man between 65 and 85 years old who had recovered from COVID-19.

The sample holds a few counts of this clone. The chain carries TRBV23-1 and TRBJ2-1; no clear D. TRBV23-1 is marked as an open reading frame, function uncertain. The germline V and J ends were trimmed by 2 bases and 5 bases, with 10 bases remaining between them. CDR3 length equals 14 residues. The CDR3 loop is CASSQPSNNNEQFF. Here the CDR3 DNA reads TGCGCCAGCAGTCAACCCTCCAACAACAATGAGCAGTTCTTC.

The CDR3 coding sequence is TGCAGCGTGGGGGACGGGAGCTCCTACAATGAGCAGTTCTTC. Its translation is CSVGDGSSYNEQFF. The chain employs TRBV29-1 and TRBJ2-1; perhaps TRBD2 as D (6 bases). CDR1 and CDR2 from the germline V gene are SQVTM and ANQGSEA. This CDR3 has 14 residues. Trimming removed 6 bases from V and 0 bases from J, with 12 bases in between.

V and J are TRBV2 and TRBJ2-5; 8 bases agree with TRBD2. This CDR3 contains 14 residues. Trimming took 6 bases from V and 0 from J; bases not matched to a gene: 3. Germline CDR1 and CDR2: SNHLY and FYNNEI. The CDR3 loop reads CASRALADQETQYF. DNA of the CDR3: TGTGCCAGCAGAGCACTAGCGGACCAAGAGACCCAGTACTTC.

V gene TRBV5-8 combines with J gene TRBJ2-5, with D possibly matching TRBD2 (5 bases). Germline lookup yields CDR1 SGHTS and CDR2 YDEGEE. Between the trimmed V and J ends, which lost 0 bases and 5 bases, there was a span of 11 bases. The CDR3 has 14 residues. The CDR3 reads CASSLAGIRETQYF. DNA of the CDR3: TGTGCCAGCAGCTTGGCGGGGATAAGGGAGACCCAGTACTTC.

This clone was recorded only once. This chain joins TRBV10-3 and TRBJ1-2, with D tentatively TRBD1 (6 bases). Trimming took off 6 bases at V and 8 bases at J, with 22 bases between the two ends. The CDR3 length is 15 residues. CDR1 is ENHRY, CDR2 SYGVKD, per germline. The CDR3 DNA reads TGTGCCATCAGCGAAAATCGGGACACCCTGCGGGGCTACACCTTC. Translated, it gives CAISENRDTLRGYTF.

The V call is TRBV5-1, the J call TRBJ2-7, with 8 nucleotides matching TRBD1. The V and J ends lost 7 bases and 7 bases, in that order; junction bases with no gene match: 13. Germline loops: CDR1 SGHRS, CDR2 YFSETQ. The CDR3 length is 14 residues. The CDR3 bases are TGCGCCAGCGCATTGACAGGGGCGGTGAGGGAGCAGTACTTC. It encodes CASALTGAVREQYF. Looking up the rest from reference TRBV5-1 and TRBJ2-7 gives the full variable domain: KAGVTQTPRYLIKTRGQQVTLSCSPISGHRSVSWYQQTPGQGLQFLFEYFSETQRNKGNFPGRFSGRQFSNSRSEMNVSTLELGDSALYLCASALTGAVREQYFGPGTRLTVT.

The chain uses TRBV30 and TRBJ2-7; D might be TRBD2 (6 bases). The CDR3 is 13 amino acids. V lost 0 bases and J lost 7, with 13 bases in between. Germline-derived CDR1 and CDR2 are GTSNPN and SVGIG (reference sequence). As DNA, the CDR3 is TGTGCCTGGAGTGTGGGCGGGACGGGTGAGCAGTACTTC. Translated, it gives CAWSVGGTGEQYF.

The chain is built from TRBV10-3 and TRBJ2-3, with D perhaps TRBD2 (5 bases). The V end was cut by 6 bases, the J end by 6 bases, with 13 bases between. The CDR3 totals 13 residues. CDR1 and CDR2 from the germline V gene are ENHRY and SYGVKD. CDR3: CAIRPSEADTQYF. For the CDR3, the DNA is TGTGCCATCAGACCTTCGGAGGCTGATACGCAGTATTTT.

This clone was recorded once. This chain uses TRBV7-3 with TRBJ1-1; D is unresolved. Trimming cost V 6 bases and J 4 bases, with 12 bases left between them. The CDR3 covers 13 residues. Germline lookup yields CDR1 SGHTA and CDR2 FQGTGA. The CDR3 is CASSYVASTEAFF. CDR3 nucleotide sequence: TGTGCCAGCAGTTACGTAGCCAGCACTGAAGCTTTCTTT.

This clone was observed once. The rearrangement joins TRBV10-3 to TRBJ2-3, with TRBD2 matching 9 bases. CDR1 is ENHRY, CDR2 SYGVKD, per germline. Trimming at V came to 10 bases and at J to 2 bases, leaving 7 bases not matched to a gene. The CDR3 runs 14 residues. CDR3 sequence: CATVAGVDTDTQYF. CDR3 coding DNA: TGTGCCACTGTAGCGGGAGTTGACACAGATACGCAGTATTTT.

The V and J genes are TRBV5-1 and TRBJ1-1, with 9 bases fitting TRBD1. CDR3 length: 15 amino acids. The germline CDR1 and CDR2 sequences are SGHRS and YFSETQ. V lost 4 bases, J lost 4 bases, and 8 bases stayed unmatched. CDR3: CASSVGTGISTEAFF. CDR3 coding DNA: TGCGCCAGCAGCGTAGGGACAGGGATTTCCACTGAAGCTTTCTTT.

V is TRBV28 and J is TRBJ2-1, with 9 bases aligning to TRBD2. Germline-derived CDR1 and CDR2 are MDHEN and SYDVKM. V lost 6 bases and J lost 7; bases outside the gene matches: 10. There are 15 residues in the CDR3. The chain's CDR3 is CASSISGSPLNEQFF. CDR3 DNA sequence: TGTGCCAGCAGCATTAGCGGGAGTCCCTTAAATGAGCAGTTCTTC. Supplemented by reference TRBV28 and TRBJ2-1, the full variable domain reads DVKVTQSSRYLVKRTGEKVFLECVQDMDHENMFWYRQDPGLGLRLIYFSYDVKMKEKGDIPEGYSVSREKKERFSLILESASTNQTSMYLCASSISGSPLNEQFFGPGTRLTVL.

In its sample, this clone was seen many times. The V and J genes are TRBV2 and TRBJ1-5; D is unclear. The CDR3 has 13 residues. Germline V gene data show CDR1 as SNHLY and CDR2 as FYNNEI. V shed 6 bases and J shed 4 bases, with 10 bases lying between them. DNA of the CDR3: TGTGCCAGCAGGGGAGGGCCAAATCAGCCCCAGCATTTT. Translating gives CASRGGPNQPQHF.

In DNA form, the CDR3 reads TGTGCCAGCTCACAGATGACAGGGGGCAATACTGAAGCTTTCTTT. Residues: CASSQMTGGNTEAFF. The chain is built from TRBV18 and TRBJ1-1, with 10 nucleotides matching TRBD1. The CDR3 has 15 residues. With V trimmed by 4 bases and J by 5 bases, 7 bases remained unmatched. From germline, CDR1 is KGHSH and CDR2 LQKENI.

The rearrangement joins TRBV9 to TRBJ2-1; a weak D match, TRBD2 (6 bases). The CDR3 extends over 14 amino acids. The V end lost 0 bases, the J end lost 8 bases, and 12 bases lay between the germline ends. The germline V gene encodes CDR1 SGDLS and CDR2 YYNGEE. CDR3 DNA: TGTGCCAGCAGCGTAGCTATGGCTAGCGATGAGCAGTTCTTC. Translation gives CASSVAMASDEQFF.

Only a few counts were recorded for this clone. The chain joins TRBV7-2 to TRBJ2-5; D might be TRBD1 (6 bases). The CDR3 covers 14 residues. Germline lookup yields CDR1 SGHTA and CDR2 FQGNSA. V was clipped by 5 bases and J by 5 bases, with 15 bases between them. CDR3 DNA sequence: TGTGCCAGCAGCCCGGGACATGGTAGGGAGACCCAGTACTTC. It is translated as CASSPGHGRETQYF.

The chain has TRBV7-9 and TRBJ1-2; D remains ambiguous. CDR1 is SEHNR and CDR2 is FQNEAQ in the germline V gene (reference sequence). The CDR3 length is 13 residues. Trimming cost V 5 bases and J 3 bases, with 10 bases left between them. The CDR3 DNA sequence: TGTGCCAGCAGCCCGGACGGGGACTATGGCTACACCTTC. The encoded protein is CASSPDGDYGYTF.

CDR3 DNA: TGTGCCAGCAGTTTAGGCGGCACCTACGAGCAGTACTTC. It translates to CASSLGGTYEQYF. The chain recombines TRBV12-3 or TRBV12-4 with TRBJ2-7; D gene ambiguous. The V and J ends lost 1 base and 2 bases respectively, with 6 bases between them. The CDR3 covers 13 residues.

The genes are TRBV12-5 and TRBJ2-1; 13 bases align to TRBD2. Germline values: CDR1 LGHNT, CDR2 FRNRAP. The J segment lost 1 base and the V segment lost 6 bases, leaving 6 bases of the junction unmatched. There are 17 residues in the CDR3. The CDR3 reads CASGRTSGSNSYNEQFF. The CDR3 DNA sequence: TGTGCTAGTGGAAGGACTAGCGGGAGTAATTCCTACAATGAGCAGTTCTTC.

V and J are TRBV10-3 and TRBJ2-5; D remains ambiguous. Germline V gene sequence: CDR1 ENHRY, CDR2 SYGVKD. The V gene lost 4 bases and the J gene lost 5 bases, with 11 bases spanning the gap. The CDR3 loop spans 13 amino acids. CDR3 sequence: CAISVALTETQYF. Here the CDR3 DNA reads TGTGCCATCAGTGTCGCGCTCACGGAGACCCAGTACTTC.

The chain links TRBV6-6 to TRBJ1-3; D remains ambiguous. The length of the CDR3 is 13 residues. The germline V gene encodes CDR1 MNHNY and CDR2 SVGAGI (reference sequence). V shed 10 bases and J shed 0 bases, with 10 bases lying between them. DNA for the CDR3: TGTGCCATCCAACTTAGCTCTGGAAACACCATATATTTT. Amino acids: CAIQLSSGNTIYF.

This clone was seen only a few times. V usage is TRBV4-3 and J usage is TRBJ2-7; 8 bases map to TRBD2. This CDR3 has 16 residues. Germline loops: CDR1 LGHNA, CDR2 YSLEER. Trimming took 0 bases from V and 0 from J; bases not matched to a gene: 4. The CDR3 bases are TGCGCCAGCAGCCAAGATTTAGCGGGAAGCTCCTACGAGCAGTACTTC. Translating gives CASSQDLAGSSYEQYF.

The chain is built from TRBV28 and TRBJ1-4; D uncertain. Trimming pared 4 bases from V and 3 bases from J, leaving 6 bases between. CDR1 and CDR2 from the germline V gene are MDHEN and SYDVKM. The CDR3 is 13 amino acids. DNA for the CDR3: TGTGCCAGCAGTTCTGGCTCTAATGAAAAACTGTTTTTT. Amino acids: CASSSGSNEKLFF.